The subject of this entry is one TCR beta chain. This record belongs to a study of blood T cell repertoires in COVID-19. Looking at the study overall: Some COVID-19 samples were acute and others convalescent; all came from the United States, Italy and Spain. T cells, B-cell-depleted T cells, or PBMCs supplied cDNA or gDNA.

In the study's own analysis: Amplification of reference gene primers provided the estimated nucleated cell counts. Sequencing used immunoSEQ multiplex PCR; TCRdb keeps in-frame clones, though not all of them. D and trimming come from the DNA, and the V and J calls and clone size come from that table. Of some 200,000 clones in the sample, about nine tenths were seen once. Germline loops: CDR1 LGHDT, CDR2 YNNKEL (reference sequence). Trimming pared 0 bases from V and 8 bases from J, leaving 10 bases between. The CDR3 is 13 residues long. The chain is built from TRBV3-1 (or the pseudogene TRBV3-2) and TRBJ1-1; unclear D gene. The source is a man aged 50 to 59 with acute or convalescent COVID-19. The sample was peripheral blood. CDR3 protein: CASSQDLRGEAFF. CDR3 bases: TGTGCCAGCAGCCAAGATTTGAGAGGGGAAGCTTTCTTT.